This entry features one TCR beta chain sequence. Seattle researchers signed up patients amid active infection and tracked them longitudinally. This sample is drawn from a study of blood T cell repertoires in COVID-19. Across the whole study: The United States, Italy and Spain supplied acute and convalescent COVID-19 samples.

In germline, CDR1 is MNHEY, CDR2 SMNVEV (reference sequence). The trim removed 3 bases at V and 7 bases at J, leaving 0 bases unmatched. The CDR3 totals 11 residues. Authors' analysis steps: Using reference gene primer amplification, nucleated cell counts were estimated. Libraries were prepared by immunoSEQ multiplex PCR; TCRdb keeps only in-frame clonotypes and omits some of them. D and trimming come from the DNA, and the V and J calls and clone size come from that table. The sample lists 200,000 to 250,000 clones; approximately 91% were seen once. The source is a man aged 25 to 40 with COVID-19, enrolled during active disease. The chain employs TRBV27 and TRBJ2-7; TRBD2 aligns across 7 bases. Sequencing input: peripheral blood. The CDR3 sequence is CASSFGGEQYF. CDR3 DNA: TGTGCCAGCAGTTTCGGGGGGGAGCAGTACTTC.